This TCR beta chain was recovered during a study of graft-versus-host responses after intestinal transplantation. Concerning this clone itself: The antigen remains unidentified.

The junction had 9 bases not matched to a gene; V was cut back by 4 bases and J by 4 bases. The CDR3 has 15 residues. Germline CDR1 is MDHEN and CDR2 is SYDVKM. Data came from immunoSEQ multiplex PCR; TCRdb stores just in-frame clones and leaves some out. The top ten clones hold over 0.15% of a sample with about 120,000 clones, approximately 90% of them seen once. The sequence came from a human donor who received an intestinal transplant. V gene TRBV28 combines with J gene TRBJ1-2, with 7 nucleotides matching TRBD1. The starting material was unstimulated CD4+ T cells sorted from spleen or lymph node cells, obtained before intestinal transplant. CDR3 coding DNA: TGTGCCAGCAGTTGGAAGGGGGCCTTTTTCTATGGCTACACCTTC. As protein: CASSWKGAFFYGYTF.